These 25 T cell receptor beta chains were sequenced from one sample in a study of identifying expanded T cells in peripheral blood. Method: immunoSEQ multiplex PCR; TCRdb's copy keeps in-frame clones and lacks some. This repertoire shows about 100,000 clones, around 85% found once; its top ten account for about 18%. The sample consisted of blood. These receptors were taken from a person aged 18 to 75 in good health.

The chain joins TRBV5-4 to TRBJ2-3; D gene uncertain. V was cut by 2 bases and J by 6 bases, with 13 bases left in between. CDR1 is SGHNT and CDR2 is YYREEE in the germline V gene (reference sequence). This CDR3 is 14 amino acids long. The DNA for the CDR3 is TGTGCCAGCAGCTTTGACGCACTCGGGGATACGCAGTATTTT. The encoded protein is CASSFDALGDTQYF.

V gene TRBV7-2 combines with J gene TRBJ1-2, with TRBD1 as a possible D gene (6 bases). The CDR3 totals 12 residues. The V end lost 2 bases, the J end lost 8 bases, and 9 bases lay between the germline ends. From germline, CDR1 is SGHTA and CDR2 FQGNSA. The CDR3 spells CASSLQGSGYTF. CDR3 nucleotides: TGTGCCAGCAGCTTACAGGGGTCGGGCTACACCTTC.

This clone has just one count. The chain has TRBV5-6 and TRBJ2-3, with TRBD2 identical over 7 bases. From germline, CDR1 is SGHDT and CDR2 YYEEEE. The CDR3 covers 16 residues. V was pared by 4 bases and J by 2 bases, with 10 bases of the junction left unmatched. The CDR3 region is CASSPPIWDYTDTQYF. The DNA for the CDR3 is TGTGCCAGCAGCCCCCCTATTTGGGACTACACAGATACGCAGTATTTT.

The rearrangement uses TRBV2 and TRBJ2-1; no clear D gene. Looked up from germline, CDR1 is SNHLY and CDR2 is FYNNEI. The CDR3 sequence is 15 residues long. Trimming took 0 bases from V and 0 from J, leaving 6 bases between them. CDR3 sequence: CASSEAYSSYNEQFF. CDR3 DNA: TGTGCCAGCAGTGAAGCTTACAGCTCCTACAATGAGCAGTTCTTC.

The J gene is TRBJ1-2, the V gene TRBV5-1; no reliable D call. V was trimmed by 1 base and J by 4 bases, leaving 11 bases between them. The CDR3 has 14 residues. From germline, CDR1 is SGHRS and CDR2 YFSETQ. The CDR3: CASSLLESSYGYTF. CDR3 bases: TGCGCCAGCAGCTTGTTGGAATCTTCCTATGGCTACACCTTC.

The CDR3 spells CASSRWDTEAFF. CDR3 DNA: TGTGCCAGTAGCCGCTGGGACACTGAAGCTTTCTTT. The V and J genes are TRBV19 and TRBJ1-1; no clear D gene. The CDR3 contains 12 residues. The V and J ends lost 6 bases and 3 bases respectively, with 8 bases between them. CDR1 is LNHDA, CDR2 SQIVND, per germline (reference sequence).

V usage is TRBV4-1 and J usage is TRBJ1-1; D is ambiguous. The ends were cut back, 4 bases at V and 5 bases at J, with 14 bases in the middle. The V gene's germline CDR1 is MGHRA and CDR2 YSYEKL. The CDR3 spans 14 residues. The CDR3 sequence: CASSPSSGWTEAFF. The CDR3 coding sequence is TGCGCCAGCAGCCCCTCCTCGGGCTGGACTGAAGCTTTCTTT.

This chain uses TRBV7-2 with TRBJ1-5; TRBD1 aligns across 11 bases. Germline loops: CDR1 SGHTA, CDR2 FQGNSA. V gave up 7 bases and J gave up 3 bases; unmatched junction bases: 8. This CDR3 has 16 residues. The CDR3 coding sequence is TGTGCCAGCACCCAAGGGACAGGGGGATTCAATCAGCCCCAGCATTTT. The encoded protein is CASTQGTGGFNQPQHF.

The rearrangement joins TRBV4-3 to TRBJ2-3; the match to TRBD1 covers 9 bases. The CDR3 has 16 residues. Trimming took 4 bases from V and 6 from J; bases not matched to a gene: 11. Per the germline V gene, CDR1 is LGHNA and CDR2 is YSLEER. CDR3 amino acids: CASSPRPGQGADTQYF. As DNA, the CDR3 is TGCGCCAGCAGCCCCAGACCGGGACAGGGAGCGGATACGCAGTATTTT.

The CDR3, as DNA: TGTGCCAGCAGCTTAGCCCGGGGGGGAACCACTGAAGCTTTCTTT. It codes for CASSLARGGTTEAFF. The V and J genes are TRBV7-2 and TRBJ1-1; D perhaps matches TRBD1 (5 bases). This CDR3 has 15 amino acids. V was trimmed by 0 bases and J by 4 bases, leaving 12 bases between them. Germline V gene sequence: CDR1 SGHTA, CDR2 FQGNSA.

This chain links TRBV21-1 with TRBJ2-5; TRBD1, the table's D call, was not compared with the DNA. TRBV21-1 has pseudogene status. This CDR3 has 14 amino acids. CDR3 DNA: TGTGCCAGCAGCAAAGAAAGGGGGCGGGAGACCCAGTACTTC. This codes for CASSKERGRETQYF.

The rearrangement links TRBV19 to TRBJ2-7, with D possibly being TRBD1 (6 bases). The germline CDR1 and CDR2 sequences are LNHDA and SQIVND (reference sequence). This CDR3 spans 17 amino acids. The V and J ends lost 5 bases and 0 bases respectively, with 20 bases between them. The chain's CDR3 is CASSPTTRLRGSYEQYF. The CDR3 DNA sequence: TGTGCCAGTAGTCCAACTACCCGACTCAGGGGCTCCTACGAGCAGTACTTC.

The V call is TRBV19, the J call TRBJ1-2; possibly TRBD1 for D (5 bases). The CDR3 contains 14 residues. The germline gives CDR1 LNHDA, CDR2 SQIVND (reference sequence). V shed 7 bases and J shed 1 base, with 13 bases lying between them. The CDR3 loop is CASMERRGNYGYTF. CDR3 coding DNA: TGTGCCAGTATGGAGAGGAGGGGTAACTATGGCTACACCTTC.

The DNA of the CDR3 is TGTGCCAGCAGCTTCTGGGACAAGAATAGCAATCAGCCCCAGCATTTT. It translates to CASSFWDKNSNQPQHF. The chain employs TRBV5-6 and TRBJ1-5; tentatively, D is TRBD1 (6 bases). The CDR3 covers 16 residues. CDR1 and CDR2 from the germline V gene are SGHDT and YYEEEE. Trimming removed 2 bases at V and 0 bases at J, with 12 bases between.

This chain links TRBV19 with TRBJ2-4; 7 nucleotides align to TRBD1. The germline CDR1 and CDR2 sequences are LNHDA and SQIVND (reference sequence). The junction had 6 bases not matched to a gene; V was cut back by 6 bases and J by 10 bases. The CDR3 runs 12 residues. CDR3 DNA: TGTGCCAGTAGCCCGGGACAGCTTATTCAGTACTTC. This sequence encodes CASSPGQLIQYF.

The chain's CDR3 is CATSRDWVSGTEKINQPQHF. The CDR3 DNA is TGTGCCACCAGCAGAGATTGGGTGTCAGGGACGGAAAAGATCAATCAGCCCCAGCATTTT. The rearrangement joins TRBV15 to TRBJ1-5, with D possibly being TRBD1 (5 bases). This CDR3 has 20 amino acids. The V gene's germline CDR1 is LNHNV and CDR2 YYDKDF (reference sequence). V lost 0 bases, J lost 3 bases, and 24 bases lay in between.

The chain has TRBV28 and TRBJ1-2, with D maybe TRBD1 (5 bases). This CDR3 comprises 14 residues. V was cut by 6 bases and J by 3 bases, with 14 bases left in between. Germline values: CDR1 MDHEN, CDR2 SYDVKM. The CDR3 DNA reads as TGTGCCAGCAGAGGGGCTGTACTTTACTATGGCTACACCTTC. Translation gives CASRGAVLYYGYTF.

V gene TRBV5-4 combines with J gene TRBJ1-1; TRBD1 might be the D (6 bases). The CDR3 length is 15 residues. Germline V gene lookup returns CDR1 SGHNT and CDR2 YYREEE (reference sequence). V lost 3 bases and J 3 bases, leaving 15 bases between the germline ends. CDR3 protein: CASSSGDRPYTEAFF. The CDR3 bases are TGTGCCAGCAGCTCCGGTGACAGGCCCTACACTGAAGCTTTCTTT.

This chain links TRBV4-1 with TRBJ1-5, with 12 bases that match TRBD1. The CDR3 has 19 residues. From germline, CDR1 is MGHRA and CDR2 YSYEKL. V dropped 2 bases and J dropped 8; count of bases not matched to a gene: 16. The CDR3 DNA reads TGCGCCAGCAGCCAACGGCTCCCGGGACAGGGGGCGGTGAAGGAGCCCCAGCATTTT. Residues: CASSQRLPGQGAVKEPQHF.

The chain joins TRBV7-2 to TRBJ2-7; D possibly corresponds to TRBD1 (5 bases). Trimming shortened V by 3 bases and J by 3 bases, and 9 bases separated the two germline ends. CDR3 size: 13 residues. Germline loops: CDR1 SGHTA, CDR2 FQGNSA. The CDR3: CASSLRQNYEQYF. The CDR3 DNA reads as TGTGCCAGCAGCTTGAGACAGAACTACGAGCAGTACTTC.

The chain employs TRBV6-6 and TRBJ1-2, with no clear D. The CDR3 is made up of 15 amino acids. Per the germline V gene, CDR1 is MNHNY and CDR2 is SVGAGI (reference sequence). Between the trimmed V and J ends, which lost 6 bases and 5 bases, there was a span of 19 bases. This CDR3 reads CASSNIIWQKYGYTF. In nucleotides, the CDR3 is TGTGCCAGCAGCAACATCATCTGGCAGAAATATGGCTACACCTTC.

The chain's CDR3 is CASSSIGRGGDYGYTF. The CDR3, as DNA: TGTGCCAGCAGCAGCATAGGGCGTGGGGGGGACTATGGCTACACCTTC. The V call is TRBV5-4, the J call TRBJ1-2; TRBD1 is a possible D gene (5 bases). V lost 4 bases and J lost 3, with 19 bases in between. This CDR3 is 16 amino acids long. Looked up from germline, CDR1 is SGHNT and CDR2 is YYREEE (reference sequence).

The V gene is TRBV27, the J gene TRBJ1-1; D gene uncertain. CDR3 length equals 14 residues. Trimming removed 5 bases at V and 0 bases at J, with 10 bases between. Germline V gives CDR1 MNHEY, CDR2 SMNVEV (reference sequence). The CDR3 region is CASSISFMNTEAFF. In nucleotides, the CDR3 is TGTGCCAGCAGTATAAGCTTCATGAACACTGAAGCTTTCTTT.

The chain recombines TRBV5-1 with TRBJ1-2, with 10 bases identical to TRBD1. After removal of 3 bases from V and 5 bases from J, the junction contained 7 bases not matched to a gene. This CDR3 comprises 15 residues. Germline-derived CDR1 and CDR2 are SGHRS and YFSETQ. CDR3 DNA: TGCGCCAGCAGCTCGACAGGGGGCGCGGGATATGGCTACACCTTC. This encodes CASSSTGGAGYGYTF.

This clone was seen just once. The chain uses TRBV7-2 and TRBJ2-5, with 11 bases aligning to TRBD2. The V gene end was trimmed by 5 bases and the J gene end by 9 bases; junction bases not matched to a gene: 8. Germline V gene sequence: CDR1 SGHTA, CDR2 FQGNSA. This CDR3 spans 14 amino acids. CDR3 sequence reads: CASSAQTSGVAQYF. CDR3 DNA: TGTGCCAGCAGCGCCCAGACTAGCGGGGTGGCCCAGTACTTC. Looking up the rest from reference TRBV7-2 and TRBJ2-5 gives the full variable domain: GAGVSQSPSNKVTEKGKDVELRCDPISGHTALYWYRQSLGQGLEFLIYFQGNSAPDKSGLPSDRFSAERTGGSVSTLTIQRTQQEDSAVYLCASSAQTSGVAQYFGPGTRLLVL.